The next 29 T cell receptor beta chains were all read from a single sample in a study of shared clonotypes between healthy human individuals. Assay used: immunoSEQ multiplex PCR; TCRdb lists only in-frame clones, some missing. The sample includes hundreds of thousands of clones, about three quarters of them seen just once. The sample taken for sequencing was memory CD4+ T cells sorted from blood. Stated subset: CD45RA-negative fraction. The source of these receptors is a woman in her twenties or thirties in good health.

The CDR3 is CASSNSGPDSYNEQFF. As DNA, the CDR3 is TGCGCCAGCAGCAATTCCGGGCCAGACTCCTACAATGAGCAGTTCTTC. The V gene is TRBV5-1, the J gene TRBJ2-1; D gene unclear. V dropped 4 bases and J dropped 0 bases, with 14 bases sitting between them. Germline V gene sequence: CDR1 SGHRS, CDR2 YFSETQ. This CDR3 is 16 amino acids long.

A few counts support this clone. This chain connects TRBV6-6 to TRBJ2-3; tentatively, D is TRBD1 (6 bases). From germline, CDR1 is MNHNY and CDR2 SVGAGI (reference sequence). CDR3 size: 15 residues. With 2 bases removed from V and 3 bases from J, the gap between germline ends came to 12 bases. The CDR3 sequence is CASSYQGQGTDTQYF. The CDR3 DNA is TGTGCCAGCAGTTACCAGGGGCAGGGTACAGATACGCAGTATTTT.

The chain employs TRBV29-1 and TRBJ1-1; TRBD1 matches 12 bases. The CDR3 is 14 amino acids. After removal of 6 bases from V and 4 bases from J, the junction contained 6 bases not matched to a gene. In germline, CDR1 is SQVTM, CDR2 ANQGSEA. The CDR3 here is CSVGDRGLATEAFF. Here the CDR3 DNA reads TGCAGCGTGGGGGACAGGGGGCTTGCCACTGAAGCTTTCTTT.

The CDR3 protein is CASSSLEGIYEQYF. CDR3 DNA sequence: TGTGCCAGCAGCTCCCTTGAGGGGATCTACGAGCAGTACTTC. This chain connects TRBV11-2 to TRBJ2-7; the D call may be TRBD1 or TRBD2 (5 bases each). CDR1 and CDR2 (germline): SGHAT, FQNNGV. V lost 4 bases to trimming and J lost 3 bases, with 13 bases between them. The CDR3 loop spans 14 amino acids.

The chain has TRBV6-6 and TRBJ2-5; weak D call: TRBD2 (6 bases). Germline V lookup: CDR1 MNHNY, CDR2 SVGAGI (reference sequence). V was shortened by 6 bases and J by 5 bases, with 19 bases between the two germline ends. The CDR3 runs to 15 residues. DNA of the CDR3: TGTGCCAGCAGACCACTCGGGGATAGCGGCGAGACCCAGTACTTC. Translated, it gives CASRPLGDSGETQYF.

J is TRBJ1-1 and V is TRBV7-6, with D possibly matching TRBD1 (6 bases). Trimming took 2 bases from V and 7 from J, leaving 8 bases between them. Germline V CDR1 and CDR2: SGHVS, FNYEAQ. This CDR3 has 12 residues. This chain's CDR3 is CASSLQDSEAFF. In DNA, the CDR3 is TGTGCCAGCAGCTTACAGGACAGTGAAGCTTTCTTT.

This sequence joins TRBV19 and TRBJ2-7; D uncertain. There are 13 residues in the CDR3. Germline CDR1 LNHDA, CDR2 SQIVND (reference sequence). V lost 0 bases, J lost 2 bases, and 5 bases lay in between. Here the CDR3 DNA reads TGTGCCAGTAGTATAGACAGGACCTACGAGCAGTACTTC. As protein: CASSIDRTYEQYF.

The V call is TRBV6-4, the J call TRBJ1-5; a weak D match, TRBD1 (5 bases). CDR3 size: 14 residues. The germline V gene has CDR1 MRHNA and CDR2 SNTAGT. V lost 6 bases, J lost 5 bases, and 14 bases lay in between. The chain's CDR3 is CASRGVGQDQPQHF. The CDR3 region has the DNA TGTGCCAGCAGGGGGGTGGGGCAAGATCAGCCCCAGCATTTT.

CDR3 amino acids: CASSRSRWDTQYF. CDR3 nucleotide sequence: TGTGCCAGCAGCCGATCCCGTTGGGATACGCAGTATTTT. This chain connects TRBV27 to TRBJ2-3; D unclear. The V end lost 6 bases, the J end lost 6 bases, and 13 bases lay between the germline ends. The length of the CDR3 is 13 residues. CDR1 is MNHEY, CDR2 SMNVEV, per germline (reference sequence).

V and J are TRBV10-1 and TRBJ2-3; D uncertain. Germline values: CDR1 WNHNN, CDR2 SYGVQD (reference sequence). This CDR3 is 13 amino acids long. Between the trimmed V and J ends, which lost 0 bases and 8 bases, there was a span of 9 bases. CDR3 in amino acids: CASSESGSATQYF. DNA for the CDR3: TGCGCCAGCAGTGAGTCGGGAAGCGCTACGCAGTATTTT.

CDR3 bases: TGTGCCAGTAAGGGCAGAACGAACACTGAAGCTTTCTTT. Translation gives CASKGRTNTEAFF. The chain employs TRBV19 and TRBJ1-1, with D uncertain. CDR3 length: 13 residues. The ends were cut back, 7 bases at V and 1 base at J, with 10 bases in the middle. Germline V CDR1 and CDR2: LNHDA, SQIVND (reference sequence).

This sequence joins TRBV4-2 and TRBJ2-7; unclear D gene. Germline V gene sequence: CDR1 LGHNA, CDR2 YNFKEQ. Trimming took 0 bases from V and 2 from J, leaving 11 bases between them. The CDR3 has 15 residues. The CDR3 reads CASSQDLAIAYEQYF. CDR3 nucleotide sequence: TGTGCCAGCAGCCAAGATCTGGCTATTGCCTACGAGCAGTACTTC.

This clone was found a few times. V is TRBV7-2 and J is TRBJ2-5; TRBD2 agrees at 8 bases. The J segment lost 1 base and the V segment lost 2 bases, leaving 12 bases of the junction unmatched. The CDR3 is made up of 18 amino acids. CDR1 and CDR2 (germline): SGHTA, FQGNSA. CDR3 in amino acids: CASSLWAGATSGQETQYF. DNA for the CDR3: TGTGCCAGCAGCTTATGGGCAGGAGCTACTAGCGGCCAAGAGACCCAGTACTTC.

The chain employs TRBV18 and TRBJ2-5; 7 bases are shared with TRBD2. This CDR3 has 16 residues. The V and J ends lost 0 bases and 1 base, in that order; junction bases with no gene match: 5. Germline assignment: CDR1 KGHSH and CDR2 LQKENI. CDR3 DNA: TGTGCCAGCTCACCACCCGGGGGGTATCTCCAAGAGACCCAGTACTTC. It is translated as CASSPPGGYLQETQYF.

This clone has only a few counts. CDR3 protein: CASSQGTVSNEQFF. The CDR3, as DNA: TGCGCCAGCAGCCAGGGGACAGTAAGCAATGAGCAGTTCTTC. J is TRBJ2-1 and V is TRBV5-1; TRBD1 agrees at 7 bases. The CDR3 covers 14 residues. Germline CDR1 is SGHRS and CDR2 is YFSETQ. V dropped 4 bases and J dropped 6; count of bases not matched to a gene: 7. The whole variable domain, remainder taken from reference TRBV5-1 and TRBJ2-1, is KAGVTQTPRYLIKTRGQQVTLSCSPISGHRSVSWYQQTPGQGLQFLFEYFSETQRNKGNFPGRFSGRQFSNSRSEMNVSTLELGDSALYLCASSQGTVSNEQFFGPGTRLTVL.

This clone was detected ten times or more. V and J are TRBV5-1 and TRBJ2-2; a possible D gene is TRBD2 (5 bases). This CDR3 is 14 amino acids long. V dropped 8 bases and J dropped 2 bases, with 13 bases sitting between them. From germline, CDR1 is SGHRS and CDR2 YFSETQ. The CDR3 protein is CASSVSANTGELFF. The CDR3 DNA sequence: TGCGCCAGTTCAGTTAGCGCTAACACCGGGGAGCTGTTTTTT.

This clone was seen more than once but under ten times. The chain has TRBV28 and TRBJ2-2, with 10 bases matching TRBD1. The length of the CDR3 is 17 residues. Germline values: CDR1 MDHEN, CDR2 SYDVKM. V trimming: 5 bases; J trimming: 7 bases; junction bases outside the gene matches: 13. CDR3 sequence reads: CASSPFGTGVMSGELFF. The CDR3 DNA reads TGTGCCAGCAGTCCTTTCGGGACAGGGGTGATGAGCGGGGAGCTGTTTTTT. Complete variable domain (other parts from reference TRBV28 and TRBJ2-2): DVKVTQSSRYLVKRTGEKVFLECVQDMDHENMFWYRQDPGLGLRLIYFSYDVKMKEKGDIPEGYSVSREKKERFSLILESASTNQTSMYLCASSPFGTGVMSGELFFGEGSRLTVL.

This clone was observed a single time. The rearrangement links TRBV5-1 to TRBJ1-1; D uncertain. The CDR3 contains 17 residues. V lost 0 bases, J lost 6 bases, and 21 bases lay in between. The germline CDR1 and CDR2 sequences are SGHRS and YFSETQ. DNA for the CDR3: TGCGCCAGCAGCTTGGCCTTAAGAGTCAGAGGATACCCTGAAGCTTTCTTT. Translated: CASSLALRVRGYPEAFF.

This chain uses TRBV10-3 with TRBJ2-5, with 7 bases that match TRBD1. The CDR3 has 16 amino acids. Losses at the gene ends were 6 bases for V and 4 bases for J; bases not matched to a gene: 14. Looked up from germline, CDR1 is ENHRY and CDR2 is SYGVKD. As DNA, the CDR3 is TGTGCCATCAGCGACAGGGCAGGGCCGTCTTCAGAGACCCAGTACTTC. Its protein product is CAISDRAGPSSETQYF.

The rearrangement joins TRBV7-8 to TRBJ2-7; TRBD2 matches at 8 bases. V lost 5 bases to trimming and J lost 6 bases; unmatched junction nucleotides: 12. Germline V gene data show CDR1 as SGHVS and CDR2 as FQNEAQ. This CDR3 has 15 residues. CDR3 nucleotide sequence: TGTGCCAGCAGCCCCCGGACTAGCATCTTGTCCGAGCAGTACTTC. This sequence encodes CASSPRTSILSEQYF.

The chain couples TRBV5-1 to TRBJ2-1, with unresolved D. This CDR3 spans 14 amino acids. V shed 0 bases and J shed 2 bases, with 6 bases lying between them. Germline values: CDR1 SGHRS, CDR2 YFSETQ. The CDR3 DNA is TGCGCCAGCAGCTTGGAGCGTACCTACAATGAGCAGTTCTTC. Translated: CASSLERTYNEQFF.

This clone was counted between two and nine times. The chain links TRBV6-1 to TRBJ2-7; 11 bases map to TRBD1. The CDR3 loop spans 14 amino acids. Trimming removed 7 bases from V and 4 bases from J; junction bases left unmatched: 6. Germline lookup yields CDR1 MNHNS and CDR2 SASEGT. Written as DNA, the CDR3 is TGTGCCAGCATCAGGACAGGGGGCCTGTACGAGCAGTACTTC. This translates into CASIRTGGLYEQYF.

The chain joins TRBV15 to TRBJ2-3; no firm D call. V lost 4 bases, J lost 1 base, and 12 bases lay in between. This CDR3 has 15 amino acids. CDR1 LNHNV and CDR2 YYDKDF come from the germline V gene (reference sequence). The CDR3 coding sequence is TGTGCCACCAGCAATAGGCGCGTCGGCACAGATACGCAGTATTTT. Its translation: CATSNRRVGTDTQYF.

This clone was observed a handful of times. The rearrangement uses TRBV11-2 and TRBJ2-2; 7 bases map to TRBD1. Trimming cost V 5 bases and J 6 bases; bases outside gene matches: 3. The CDR3 contains 13 residues. Germline-derived CDR1 and CDR2 are SGHAT and FQNNGV. CDR3 sequence (DNA): TGTGCCAGCAGCGTGACAGGGCCCGGGGAGCTGTTTTTT. It is translated as CASSVTGPGELFF.

Regarding this clone: In the same sample, other DNA sequences code for this CDR3. The chain recombines TRBV5-1 with TRBJ2-7; 7 nucleotides line up with TRBD1. The ends lost 1 base at V and 3 bases at J; junction bases unmatched: 1. The CDR3 consists of 13 residues. Germline loops: CDR1 SGHRS, CDR2 YFSETQ. The CDR3 here is CASSLRTGYEQYF. The CDR3 region has the DNA TGCGCCAGCAGCTTGAGGACAGGCTACGAGCAGTACTTC.

This chain links TRBV7-2 with TRBJ2-6, with D unresolved. With 6 bases removed from V and 4 bases from J, the gap between germline ends came to 7 bases. The CDR3 covers 13 residues. The germline V gene has CDR1 SGHTA and CDR2 FQGNSA. The CDR3 sequence: CASRPGGANVLTF. The CDR3 DNA reads as TGTGCCAGCAGGCCCGGAGGGGCCAACGTCCTGACTTTC.

This clone appeared a single time. Other nucleotide sequences from this sample produce the same CDR3. The chain is built from TRBV5-1 and TRBJ1-1, with a weak D call TRBD1 (5 bases). The CDR3 has 13 amino acids. Trimming shortened V by 5 bases and J by 2 bases, and 10 bases separated the two germline ends. The germline gives CDR1 SGHRS, CDR2 YFSETQ. Here the CDR3 reads CASRDDRNTEAFF. The CDR3 bases are TGCGCCAGCAGGGACGACAGAAACACTGAAGCTTTCTTT.

V gene TRBV28 combines with J gene TRBJ1-5, with D hard to call. CDR1 and CDR2 (germline): MDHEN, SYDVKM. V lost 3 bases and J lost 9, with 15 bases in between. The CDR3 contains 14 residues. Written as DNA, the CDR3 is TGTGCCAGCAGTTTTCGCGGGGAAGGAAGGCCCCAGCATTTT. This sequence encodes CASSFRGEGRPQHF.

CDR3 sequence: CASSLFRDGYTF. In DNA, the CDR3 is TGTGCCAGCAGTTTATTTAGGGATGGCTACACCTTC. This chain uses TRBV28 with TRBJ1-2; D is unclear. V dropped 1 base and J dropped 6 bases, with 6 bases sitting between them. CDR1 is MDHEN, CDR2 SYDVKM, per germline. This CDR3 is 12 amino acids long.